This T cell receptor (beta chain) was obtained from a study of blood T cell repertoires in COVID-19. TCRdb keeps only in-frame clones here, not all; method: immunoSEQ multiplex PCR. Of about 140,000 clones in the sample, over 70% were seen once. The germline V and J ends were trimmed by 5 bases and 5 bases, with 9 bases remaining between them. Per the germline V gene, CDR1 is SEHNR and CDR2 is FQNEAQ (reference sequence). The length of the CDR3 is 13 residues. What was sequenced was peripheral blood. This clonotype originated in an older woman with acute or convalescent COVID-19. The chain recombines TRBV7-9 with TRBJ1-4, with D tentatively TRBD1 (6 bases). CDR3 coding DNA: TGTGCCAGCAGCCCACAGGGCAATGAAAAACTGTTTTTT. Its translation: CASSPQGNEKLFF.